The 20 T cell receptor beta chains reported below all come from one sample, sequenced in a study of PD-L1 blockade in urothelial cancer. As to time point: pretreatment peripheral blood. Assay used: immunoSEQ multiplex PCR; TCRdb lists only in-frame clones, some missing. The sample yields 50,000 to 55,000 clones, 85% to 90% seen once. The specimen was PBMCs, collected around atezolizumab (anti-PD-L1) treatment. The receptors derive from a man aged 55 to 70 with urothelial cancer.

The rearrangement links TRBV28 to TRBJ2-1; 8 bases are shared with TRBD2. The V segment lost 7 bases and the J segment 4 bases; nucleotides outside the gene matches: 12. CDR1 is MDHEN, CDR2 SYDVKM, per germline. CDR3 size: 16 residues. The CDR3 DNA reads TGTGCCAGCATTTCCCCTGGCGGGGGGCAATACAATGAGCAGTTCTTC. This translates into CASISPGGGQYNEQFF.

The chain combines TRBV27 with TRBJ2-7, with D unresolved. The V gene lost 7 bases and the J gene lost 3 bases, with 7 bases spanning the gap. Germline V CDR1 and CDR2: MNHEY, SMNVEV (reference sequence). The CDR3 consists of 11 residues. CDR3 in DNA: TGTGCCAGCACCTCTCGCTACGAGCAGTACTTC. It yields the protein CASTSRYEQYF.

The chain is built from TRBV4-1 and TRBJ1-2, with 8 bases fitting TRBD1. The CDR3 spans 15 residues. Germline CDR1 is MGHRA and CDR2 is YSYEKL. V was clipped by 5 bases and J by 5 bases; unmatched bases: 10. CDR3 bases: TGCGCCAGCAGCTTAAGGACAGGGAGGGGGTATGGCTACACCTTC. Residues: CASSLRTGRGYGYTF.

The chain employs TRBV5-1 and TRBJ1-1; D is perhaps TRBD1 (6 bases). Per the germline V gene, CDR1 is SGHRS and CDR2 is YFSETQ. This CDR3 has 13 amino acids. V gave up 4 bases and J gave up 1 base, with 8 bases separating them. Here the CDR3 DNA reads TGCGCCAGCAGCGAACAGGGGAACACTGAAGCTTTCTTT. Translation: CASSEQGNTEAFF.

The chain joins TRBV5-6 to TRBJ2-5, with D maybe TRBD2 (7 bases). Per germline, CDR1 SGHDT and CDR2 YYEEEE. The CDR3 runs 16 residues. The germline V and J ends were trimmed by 4 bases and 2 bases, with 18 bases remaining between them. CDR3 region: CASSPDKGGRQETQYF. CDR3 in DNA: TGTGCCAGCAGCCCAGATAAGGGGGGGCGTCAAGAGACCCAGTACTTC.

This clone was detected once. The chain couples TRBV2 to TRBJ2-7; the match to TRBD1 covers 12 bases. The CDR3 covers 14 residues. Per germline, CDR1 SNHLY and CDR2 FYNNEI. Trimming at V came to 4 bases and at J to 5 bases, leaving 3 bases not matched to a gene. CDR3 nucleotides: TGTGCCAGCAGTGCCCGGGACAGGGGGCACGAGCAGTACTTC. As protein: CASSARDRGHEQYF.

The chain recombines TRBV5-1 with TRBJ2-2, with D uncertain. CDR1 is SGHRS and CDR2 is YFSETQ in the germline V gene. Deletions cut 4 bases from V and 4 bases from J, with 11 bases between. The CDR3 runs to 14 residues. The CDR3 sequence is CASSLTTSTGELFF. DNA of the CDR3: TGCGCCAGCAGCCTCACCACTTCCACCGGGGAGCTGTTTTTT.

The chain's CDR3 is CASSETGTYGYTF. The DNA for the CDR3 is TGTGCCAGCAGCGAGACAGGAACCTATGGCTACACCTTC. The gene calls are TRBV6-5 and TRBJ1-2; D is perhaps TRBD1 (6 bases). This CDR3 spans 13 amino acids. Trimming removed 6 bases from V and 4 bases from J, with 12 bases in between. Germline CDR1 MNHEY, CDR2 SVGAGI.

The chain links TRBV6-5 to TRBJ2-7, with a tentative D call TRBD2 (6 bases). Deletions cut 7 bases from V and 3 bases from J, with 16 bases between. Looked up from germline, CDR1 is MNHEY and CDR2 is SVGAGI. The CDR3 has 14 amino acids. The CDR3, as DNA: TGTGCCAGCACCCCCCTCCAGGGAGGCTACGAGCAGTACTTC. Its translation is CASTPLQGGYEQYF.

This clone was counted once. V gene TRBV11-2 combines with J gene TRBJ2-7, with 7 bases identical to TRBD1. Germline assignment: CDR1 SGHAT and CDR2 FQNNGV. After removal of 0 bases from V and 0 bases from J, the junction contained 8 bases not matched to a gene. This CDR3 has 17 residues. In nucleotides, the CDR3 is TGTGCCAGCAGCTTAGAGAGACAGGGCCTCTTCTCCTACGAGCAGTACTTC. It codes for CASSLERQGLFSYEQYF.

V gene TRBV5-6 combines with J gene TRBJ2-7; D may be TRBD1 (6 bases). V was trimmed by 4 bases and J by 2 bases, leaving 19 bases between them. Per germline, CDR1 SGHDT and CDR2 YYEEEE. This CDR3 is built from 16 residues. CDR3 nucleotides: TGTGCCAGCAGCAGCTTACAGGGTATTACTACCTACGAGCAGTACTTC. It encodes CASSSLQGITTYEQYF.

The chain recombines TRBV30 with TRBJ1-2; 8 bases match TRBD1. The germline V gene has CDR1 GTSNPN and CDR2 SVGIG (reference sequence). With V trimmed by 6 bases and J by 6 bases, 9 bases remained unmatched. The CDR3 totals 13 residues. The CDR3 DNA is TGTGCCTGTCAGAAGACAGGGGCGAATGGCTACACCTTC. Translating gives CACQKTGANGYTF. Together with reference TRBV30 and TRBJ1-2, the CDR3 gives the full variable domain: SQTIHQWPATLVQPVGSPLSLECTVEGTSNPNLYWYRQAAGRGLQLLFYSVGIGQISSEVPQNLSASRPQDRQFILSSKKLLLSDSGFYLCACQKTGANGYTFGSGTRLTVV.

The chain uses TRBV7-9 and TRBJ2-7; 7 bases fit TRBD1. CDR3 length: 17 amino acids. Germline CDR1 and CDR2: SEHNR and FQNEAQ (reference sequence). V lost 1 base, J lost 0 bases, and 9 bases stayed unmatched. The CDR3 here is CASSLGTGLSNSYEQYF. Written as DNA, the CDR3 is TGTGCCAGCAGCTTAGGGACAGGACTGTCTAACTCCTACGAGCAGTACTTC. Variable domain in full (rest from reference TRBV7-9 and TRBJ2-7): DTGVSQNPRHKITKRGQNVTFRCDPISEHNRLYWYRQTLGQGPEFLTYFQNEAQLEKSRLLSDRFSAERPKGSFSTLEIQRTEQGDSAMYLCASSLGTGLSNSYEQYFGPGTRLTVT.

The chain employs TRBV9 and TRBJ1-6; 8 bases are a match to TRBD1. This CDR3 is built from 18 residues. Losses at the gene ends were 4 bases for V and 6 bases for J; bases not matched to a gene: 15. The germline CDR1 and CDR2 sequences are SGDLS and YYNGEE. The CDR3 DNA is TGTGCCAGCAGCCGTGGACAGGGAGGGCTAGGGGCTAATTCACCCCTCCACTTT. Residues: CASSRGQGGLGANSPLHF.

V usage is TRBV7-3 and J usage is TRBJ2-3, with 11 nucleotides matching TRBD2. Germline V lookup: CDR1 SGHTA, CDR2 FQGTGA. J was trimmed by 4 bases and V by 0 bases; bases with no gene match: 6. CDR3 size: 17 residues. CDR3 sequence: CASSLTRSGGASDTQYF. The CDR3 DNA reads TGTGCCAGCAGCTTAACGCGTAGCGGGGGGGCGTCAGATACGCAGTATTTT.

The chain links TRBV30 to TRBJ1-5; D might be TRBD1 (5 bases). Per the germline V gene, CDR1 is GTSNPN and CDR2 is SVGIG (reference sequence). This CDR3 is 16 amino acids long. V shed 0 bases and J shed 4 bases, with 16 bases lying between them. The CDR3 nucleotides are TGTGCCTGGAGTGTAGGGCAGGGAATTGGAAATCAGCCCCAGCATTTT. It specifies CAWSVGQGIGNQPQHF.

The chain is built from TRBV7-2 and TRBJ2-7; possibly TRBD1 for D (7 bases). The CDR3 is made up of 15 amino acids. CDR1 is SGHTA, CDR2 FQGNSA, per germline. V lost 1 base to trimming and J lost 0 bases, with 10 bases between them. The CDR3 sequence is CASSLGRDSSYEQYF. In nucleotides, the CDR3 is TGTGCCAGCAGCTTAGGGCGGGACAGCTCCTACGAGCAGTACTTC.

The rearrangement uses TRBV18 and TRBJ2-5; D is possibly TRBD2 (6 bases). Trimming removed 6 bases at V and 6 bases at J, with 14 bases between. This CDR3 is 13 amino acids long. Germline V gene data show CDR1 as KGHSH and CDR2 as LQKENI. This chain's CDR3 is CASSRDRGKTQYF. The CDR3 bases are TGTGCCAGCTCCCGGGACCGCGGGAAGACCCAGTACTTC.

The rearrangement uses TRBV29-1 and TRBJ2-2, with D possibly being TRBD2 (6 bases). Germline lookup yields CDR1 SQVTM and CDR2 ANQGSEA. This CDR3 has 13 amino acids. Deletions cut 1 base from V and 6 bases from J, with 9 bases between. The CDR3 DNA sequence: TGCAGCGTTGAAGGGCCGGGAGCCGGGGAGCTGTTTTTT. This codes for CSVEGPGAGELFF.

This clone was counted only a few times. The V call is TRBV7-2, the J call TRBJ2-7; TRBD2 is a possible D gene (5 bases). This CDR3 is 12 amino acids long. V gave up 5 bases and J gave up 4 bases, with 9 bases separating them. Germline CDR1 reads SGHTA; CDR2 reads FQGNSA. The DNA for the CDR3 is TGTGCCAGCAGCGTCACGGGGTACGAGCAGTACTTC. Its protein is CASSVTGYEQYF.